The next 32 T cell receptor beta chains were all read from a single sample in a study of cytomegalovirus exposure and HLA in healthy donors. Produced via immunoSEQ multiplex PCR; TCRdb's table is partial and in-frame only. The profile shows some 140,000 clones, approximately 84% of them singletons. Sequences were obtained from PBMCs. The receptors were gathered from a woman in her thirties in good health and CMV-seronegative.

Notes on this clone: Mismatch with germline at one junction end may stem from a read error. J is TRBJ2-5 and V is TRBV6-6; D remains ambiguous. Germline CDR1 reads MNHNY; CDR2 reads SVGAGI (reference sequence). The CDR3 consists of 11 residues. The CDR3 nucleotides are TGTGCCACCAGTCCAAAAGAGACCCAGTACTTC. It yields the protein CATSPKETQYF.

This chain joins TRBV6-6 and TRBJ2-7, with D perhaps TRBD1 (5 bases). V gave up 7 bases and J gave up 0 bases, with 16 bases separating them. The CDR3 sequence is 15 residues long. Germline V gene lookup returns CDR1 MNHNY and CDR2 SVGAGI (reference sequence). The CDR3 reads CASIDSTLSSYEQYF. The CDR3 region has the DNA TGTGCCAGCATTGACAGTACCCTAAGCTCCTACGAGCAGTACTTC.

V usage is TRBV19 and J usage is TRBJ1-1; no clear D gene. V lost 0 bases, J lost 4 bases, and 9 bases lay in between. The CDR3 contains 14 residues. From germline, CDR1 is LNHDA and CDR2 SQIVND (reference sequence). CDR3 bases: TGTGCCAGTAGTATAGATATTCGAGTCACTGAAGCTTTCTTT. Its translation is CASSIDIRVTEAFF.

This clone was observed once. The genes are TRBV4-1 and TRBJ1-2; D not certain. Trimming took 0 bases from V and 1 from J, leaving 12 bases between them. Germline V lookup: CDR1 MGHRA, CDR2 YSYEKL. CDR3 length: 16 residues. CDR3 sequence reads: CASSQDAHPSNYGYTF. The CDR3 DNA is TGCGCCAGCAGCCAAGATGCCCACCCCAGTAACTATGGCTACACCTTC.

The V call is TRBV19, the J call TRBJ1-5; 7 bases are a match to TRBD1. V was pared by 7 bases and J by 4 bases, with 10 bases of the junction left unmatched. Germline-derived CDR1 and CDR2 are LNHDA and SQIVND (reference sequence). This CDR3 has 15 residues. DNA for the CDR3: TGTGCCAGTACCCGACAGGGTTTTAAGAATCAGCCCCAGCATTTT. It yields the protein CASTRQGFKNQPQHF.

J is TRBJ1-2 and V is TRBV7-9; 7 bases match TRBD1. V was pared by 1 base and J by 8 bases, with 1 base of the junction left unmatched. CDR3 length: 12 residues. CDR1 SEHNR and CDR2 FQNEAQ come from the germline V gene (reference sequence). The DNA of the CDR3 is TGTGCCAGCAGCTTAGAAGGGGGCGGCTACACCTTC. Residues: CASSLEGGGYTF.

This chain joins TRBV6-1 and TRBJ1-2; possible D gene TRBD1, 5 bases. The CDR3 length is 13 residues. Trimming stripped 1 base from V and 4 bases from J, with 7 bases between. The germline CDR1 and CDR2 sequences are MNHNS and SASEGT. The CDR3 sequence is CASSEGRAYGYTF. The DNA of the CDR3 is TGTGCCAGCAGTGAAGGCAGGGCCTATGGCTACACCTTC.

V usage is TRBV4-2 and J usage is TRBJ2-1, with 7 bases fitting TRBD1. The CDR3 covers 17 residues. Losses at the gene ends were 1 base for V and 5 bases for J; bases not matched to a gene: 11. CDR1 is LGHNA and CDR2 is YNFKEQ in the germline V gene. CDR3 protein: CASSQVGRQGVDNEQFF. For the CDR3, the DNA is TGTGCCAGCAGCCAAGTCGGGCGGCAGGGGGTTGACAATGAGCAGTTCTTC.

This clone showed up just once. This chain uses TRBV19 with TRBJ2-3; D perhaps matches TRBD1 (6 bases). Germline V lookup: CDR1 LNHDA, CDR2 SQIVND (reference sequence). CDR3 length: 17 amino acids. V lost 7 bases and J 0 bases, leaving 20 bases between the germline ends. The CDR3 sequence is CASKATYRAASTDTQYF. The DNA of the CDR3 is TGTGCCAGTAAAGCGACTTACAGGGCGGCTAGCACAGATACGCAGTATTTT.

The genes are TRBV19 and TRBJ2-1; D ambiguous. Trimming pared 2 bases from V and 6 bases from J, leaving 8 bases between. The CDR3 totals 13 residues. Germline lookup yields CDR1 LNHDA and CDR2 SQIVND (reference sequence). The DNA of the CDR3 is TGTGCCAGTAGTATAAACAGAATCAATGAGCAGTTCTTC. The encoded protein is CASSINRINEQFF.

This chain's CDR3 is CASSLAGLAPLHF. The CDR3, as DNA: TGTGCCAGCAGCTTAGCGGGTTTGGCACCCCTCCACTTT. The gene calls are TRBV11-2 and TRBJ1-6, with D hard to call. The CDR3 loop spans 13 amino acids. Between the trimmed V and J ends, which lost 1 base and 11 bases, there was a span of 9 bases. Per germline, CDR1 SGHAT and CDR2 FQNNGV.

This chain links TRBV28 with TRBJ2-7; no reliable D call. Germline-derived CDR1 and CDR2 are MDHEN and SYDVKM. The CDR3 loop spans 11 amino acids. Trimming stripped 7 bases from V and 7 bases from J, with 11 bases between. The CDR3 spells CASKTELEQYF. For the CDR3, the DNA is TGTGCCAGCAAAACCGAGCTGGAGCAGTACTTC.

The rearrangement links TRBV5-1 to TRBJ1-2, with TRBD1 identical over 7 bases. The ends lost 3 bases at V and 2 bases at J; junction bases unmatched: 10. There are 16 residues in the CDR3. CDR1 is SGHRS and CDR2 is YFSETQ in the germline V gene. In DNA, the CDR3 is TGCGCCAGCAGCTGGATGACCGGGACAGAGAACTATGGCTACACCTTC. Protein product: CASSWMTGTENYGYTF.

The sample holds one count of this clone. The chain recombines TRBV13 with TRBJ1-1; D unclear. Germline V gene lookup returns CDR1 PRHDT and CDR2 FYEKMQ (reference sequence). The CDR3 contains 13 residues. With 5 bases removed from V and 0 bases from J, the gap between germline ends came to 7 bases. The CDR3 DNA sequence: TGTGCCAGCAGCGCCAACTTGAACACTGAAGCTTTCTTT. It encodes CASSANLNTEAFF.

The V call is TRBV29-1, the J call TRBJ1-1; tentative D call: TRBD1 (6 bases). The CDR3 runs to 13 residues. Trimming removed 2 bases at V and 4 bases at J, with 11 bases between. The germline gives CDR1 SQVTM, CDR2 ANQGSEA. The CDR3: CSVERGSGTEAFF. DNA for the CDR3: TGCAGCGTTGAAAGGGGGTCGGGCACTGAAGCTTTCTTT.

The CDR3 coding sequence is TGCAGCGTTGTAAAATCGCCAGGAAACACTGAAGCTTTCTTT. It translates to CSVVKSPGNTEAFF. J is TRBJ1-1 and V is TRBV29-1; D ambiguous. This CDR3 spans 14 amino acids. Germline V lookup: CDR1 SQVTM, CDR2 ANQGSEA. Between the trimmed V and J ends, which lost 4 bases and 2 bases, there was a span of 14 bases. Full variable domain (missing parts from reference TRBV29-1 and TRBJ1-1): SAVISQKPSRDICQRGTSLTIQCQVDSQVTMMFWYRQQPGQSLTLIATANQGSEATYESGFVIDKFPISRPNLTFSTLTVSNMSPEDSSIYLCSVVKSPGNTEAFFGQGTRLTVV.

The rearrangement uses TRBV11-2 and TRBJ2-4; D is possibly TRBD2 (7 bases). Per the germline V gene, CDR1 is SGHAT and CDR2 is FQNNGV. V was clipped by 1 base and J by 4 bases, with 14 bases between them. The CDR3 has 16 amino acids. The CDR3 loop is CASSLVGGGAKNIQYF. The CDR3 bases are TGTGCCAGCAGCTTAGTCGGCGGGGGCGCAAAAAACATTCAGTACTTC.

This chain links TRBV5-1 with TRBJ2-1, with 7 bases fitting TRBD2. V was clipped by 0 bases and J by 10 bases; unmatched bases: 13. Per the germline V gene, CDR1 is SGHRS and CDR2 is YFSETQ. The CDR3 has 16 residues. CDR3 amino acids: CASSLGLRGGQEEQFF. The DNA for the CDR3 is TGCGCCAGCAGCTTGGGATTGAGGGGAGGGCAGGAAGAGCAGTTCTTC. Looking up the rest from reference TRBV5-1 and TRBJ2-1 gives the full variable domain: KAGVTQTPRYLIKTRGQQVTLSCSPISGHRSVSWYQQTPGQGLQFLFEYFSETQRNKGNFPGRFSGRQFSNSRSEMNVSTLELGDSALYLCASSLGLRGGQEEQFFGPGTRLTVL.

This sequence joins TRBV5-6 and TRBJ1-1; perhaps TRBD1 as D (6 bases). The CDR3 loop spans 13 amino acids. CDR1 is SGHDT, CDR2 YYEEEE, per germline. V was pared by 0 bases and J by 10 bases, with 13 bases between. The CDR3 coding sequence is TGTGCCAGCAGCTTGGTCGAGGGGGGGGGAGCTTTCTTT. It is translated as CASSLVEGGGAFF.

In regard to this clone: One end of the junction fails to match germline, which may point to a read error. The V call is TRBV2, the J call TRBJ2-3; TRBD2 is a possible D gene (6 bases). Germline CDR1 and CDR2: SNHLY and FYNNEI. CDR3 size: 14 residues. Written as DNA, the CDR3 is TGTGCCAGCAGAGAAGGCGGGGTAACAGATACGCAGTATTTT. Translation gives CASREGGVTDTQYF.

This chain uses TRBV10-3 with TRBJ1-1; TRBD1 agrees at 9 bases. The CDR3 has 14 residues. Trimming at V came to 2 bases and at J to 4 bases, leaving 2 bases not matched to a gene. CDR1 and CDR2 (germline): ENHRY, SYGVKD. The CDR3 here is CAISEDRGVTEAFF. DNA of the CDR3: TGTGCCATCAGTGAGGACAGGGGGGTCACTGAAGCTTTCTTT.

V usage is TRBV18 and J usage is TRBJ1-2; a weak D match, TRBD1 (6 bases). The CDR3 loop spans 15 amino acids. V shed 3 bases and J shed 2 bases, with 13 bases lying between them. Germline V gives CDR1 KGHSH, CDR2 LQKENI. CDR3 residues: CASSPIGGGNYGYTF. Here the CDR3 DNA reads TGTGCCAGCTCACCTATAGGGGGTGGAAACTATGGCTACACCTTC.

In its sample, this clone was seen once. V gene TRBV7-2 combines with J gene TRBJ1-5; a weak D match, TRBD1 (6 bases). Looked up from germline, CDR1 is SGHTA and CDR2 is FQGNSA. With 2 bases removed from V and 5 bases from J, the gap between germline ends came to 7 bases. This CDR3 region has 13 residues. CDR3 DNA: TGTGCCAGCAGCTTATCAGGGGATCAGCCCCAGCATTTT. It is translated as CASSLSGDQPQHF.

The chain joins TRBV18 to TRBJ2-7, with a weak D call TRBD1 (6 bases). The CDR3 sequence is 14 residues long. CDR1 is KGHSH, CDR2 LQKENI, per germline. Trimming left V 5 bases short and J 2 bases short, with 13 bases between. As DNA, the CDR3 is TGTGCCAGCTCATCGGAGACAGGACCCTACGAGCAGTACTTC. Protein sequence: CASSSETGPYEQYF.

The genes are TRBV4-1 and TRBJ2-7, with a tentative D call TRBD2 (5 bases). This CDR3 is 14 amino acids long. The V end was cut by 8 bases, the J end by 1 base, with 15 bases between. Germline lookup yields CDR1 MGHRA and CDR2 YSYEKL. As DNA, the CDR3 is TGCGCCAGCCCCTCCGGGGAACGGTCCTACGAGCAGTACTTC. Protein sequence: CASPSGERSYEQYF.

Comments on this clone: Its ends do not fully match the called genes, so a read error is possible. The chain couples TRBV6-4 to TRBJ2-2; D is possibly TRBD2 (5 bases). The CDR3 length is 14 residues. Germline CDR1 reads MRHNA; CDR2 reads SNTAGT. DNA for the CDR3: TGTGCCAGCAGTTACTCTAGCAACACCGGGGAGCTGTTTTTT. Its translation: CASSYSSNTGELFF.

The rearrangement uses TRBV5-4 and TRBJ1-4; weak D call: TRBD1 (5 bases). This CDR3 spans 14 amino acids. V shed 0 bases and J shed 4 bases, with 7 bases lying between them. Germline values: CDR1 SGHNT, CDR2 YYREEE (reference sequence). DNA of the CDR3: TGTGCCAGCAGCTTGGGGCAGGGTAATGAAAAACTGTTTTTT. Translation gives CASSLGQGNEKLFF.

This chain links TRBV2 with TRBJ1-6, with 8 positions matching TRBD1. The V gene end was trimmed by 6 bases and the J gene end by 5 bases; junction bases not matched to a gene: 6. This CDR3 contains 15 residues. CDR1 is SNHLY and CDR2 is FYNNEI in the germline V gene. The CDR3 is CASRRTGNDNSPLHF. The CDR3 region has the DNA TGTGCCAGCAGAAGGACAGGGAATGATAATTCACCCCTCCACTTT.

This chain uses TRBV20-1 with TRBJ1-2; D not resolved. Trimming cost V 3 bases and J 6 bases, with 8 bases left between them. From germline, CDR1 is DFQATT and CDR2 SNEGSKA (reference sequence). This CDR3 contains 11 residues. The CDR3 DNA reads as TGCAGTGCTAGCTCCAGGAATGGCTACACCTTC. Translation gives CSASSRNGYTF.

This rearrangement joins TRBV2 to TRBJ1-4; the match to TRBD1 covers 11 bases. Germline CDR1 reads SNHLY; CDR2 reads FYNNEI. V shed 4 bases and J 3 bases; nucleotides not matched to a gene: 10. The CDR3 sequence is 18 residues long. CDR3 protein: CASSGTDRGRLANEKLFF. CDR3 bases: TGTGCCAGCAGTGGGACGGACAGGGGGCGCTTAGCTAATGAAAAACTGTTTTTT.

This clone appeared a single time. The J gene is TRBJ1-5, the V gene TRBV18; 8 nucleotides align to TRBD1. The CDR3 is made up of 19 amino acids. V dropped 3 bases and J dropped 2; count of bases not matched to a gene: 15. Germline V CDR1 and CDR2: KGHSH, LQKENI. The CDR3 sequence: CASSPRLAPGGEGNQPQHF. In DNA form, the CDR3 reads TGTGCCAGCTCACCCCGATTGGCCCCAGGGGGCGAGGGCAATCAGCCCCAGCATTTT.

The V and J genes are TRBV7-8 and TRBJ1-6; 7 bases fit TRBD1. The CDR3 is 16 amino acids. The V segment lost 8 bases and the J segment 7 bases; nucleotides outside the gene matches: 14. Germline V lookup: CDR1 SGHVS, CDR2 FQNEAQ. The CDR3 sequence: CASGKQGRVQNSPLHF. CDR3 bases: TGTGCCAGCGGAAAACAGGGGCGGGTTCAGAATTCACCCCTCCACTTT.